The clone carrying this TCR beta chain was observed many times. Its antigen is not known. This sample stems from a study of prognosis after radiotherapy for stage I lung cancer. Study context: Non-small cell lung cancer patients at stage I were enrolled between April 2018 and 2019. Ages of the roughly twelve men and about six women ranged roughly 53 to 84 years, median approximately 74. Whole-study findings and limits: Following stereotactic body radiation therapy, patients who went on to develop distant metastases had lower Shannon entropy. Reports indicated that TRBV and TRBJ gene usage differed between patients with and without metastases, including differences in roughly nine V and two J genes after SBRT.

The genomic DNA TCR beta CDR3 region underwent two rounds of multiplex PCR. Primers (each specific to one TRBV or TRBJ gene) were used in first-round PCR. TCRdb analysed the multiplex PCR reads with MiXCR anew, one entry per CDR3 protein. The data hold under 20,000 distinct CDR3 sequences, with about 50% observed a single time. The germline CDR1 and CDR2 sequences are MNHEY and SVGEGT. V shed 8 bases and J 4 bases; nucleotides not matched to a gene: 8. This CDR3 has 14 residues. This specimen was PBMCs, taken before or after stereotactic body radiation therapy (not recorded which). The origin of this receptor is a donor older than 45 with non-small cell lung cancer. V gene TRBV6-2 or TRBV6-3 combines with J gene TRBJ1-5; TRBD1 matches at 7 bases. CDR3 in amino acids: CASLLSGGNQPQHF. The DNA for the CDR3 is TGTGCCAGCCTCTTGTCAGGGGGTAATCAGCCCCAGCATTTT.